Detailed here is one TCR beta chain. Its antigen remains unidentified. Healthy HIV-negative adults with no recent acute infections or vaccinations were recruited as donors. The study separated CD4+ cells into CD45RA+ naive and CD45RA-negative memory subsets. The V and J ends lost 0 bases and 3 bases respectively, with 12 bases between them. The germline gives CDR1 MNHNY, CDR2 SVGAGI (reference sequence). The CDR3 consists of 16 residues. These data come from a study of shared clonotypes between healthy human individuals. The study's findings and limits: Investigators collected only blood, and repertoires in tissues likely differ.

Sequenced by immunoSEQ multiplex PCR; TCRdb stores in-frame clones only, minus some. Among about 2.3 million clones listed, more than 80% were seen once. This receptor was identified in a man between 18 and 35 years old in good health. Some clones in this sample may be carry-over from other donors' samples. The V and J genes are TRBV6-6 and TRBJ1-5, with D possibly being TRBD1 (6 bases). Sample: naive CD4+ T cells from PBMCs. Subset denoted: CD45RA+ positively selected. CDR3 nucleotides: TGTGCCAGCAGTTACTCGATCCAGGGGATCAATCAGCCCCAGCATTTT. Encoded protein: CASSYSIQGINQPQHF.